These T cell receptor beta chains were read from a single sample in a study of blood T cell repertoires in COVID-19. The method was immunoSEQ multiplex PCR; TCRdb's version includes in-frame clones alone and lacks a portion of them. In the table there are fewer than 350,000 clones, approximately 84% of which are singletons. The specimen sequenced was peripheral blood. Receptors were obtained from a woman aged 30 to 39 who had recovered from COVID-19. The CDR3 runs from the conserved cysteine through the conserved F or W. Fields, in order: D gene, V gene, J gene, clone size, CDR3 protein, CDR3 DNA. A D gene is named only where the DNA matches it firmly. Clone size is shown for a subset of rows, as once, few, many or a class of expanded clone.

>NA|TRBV30|TRBJ2-2|NA
CAWAITGELFF
TGTGCCTGGGCCATCACCGGGGAGCTGTTTTTT
>TRBD1|TRBV3-1/TRBV3-2|TRBJ1-6|NA
CASSRGDRSPLHF
TGTGCCAGCAGCCGAGGGGACAGATCACCCCTCCACTTT
>NA|TRBV28|TRBJ1-3|few
CASSKQTGSGNTIYF
TGTGCCAGCAGCAAACAGACAGGATCTGGAAACACCATATATTTT
>NA|TRBV3-1/TRBV3-2|TRBJ2-2|NA
CASSRTGELFF
TGTGCCAGCAGTCGTACCGGGGAGCTGTTTTTT
>NA|TRBV28|TRBJ1-1|once
CASSITVLARAFF
TGTGCCAGCAGTATCACCGTCTTGGCACGAGCTTTCTTT
>NA|TRBV3-1/TRBV3-2|TRBJ2-3|NA
CASSQDWAGRATQYF
TGTGCCAGCAGCCAAGACTGGGCGGGACGGGCTACGCAGTATTTT
>NA|TRBV7-9|TRBJ1-3|NA
CASIWGDSGNTIYF
TGTGCCAGCATCTGGGGCGACTCTGGAAACACCATATATTTT
>TRBD1|TRBV7-2|TRBJ1-6|NA
CASSLGRDRGPALHF
TGTGCCAGCAGCCTCGGCCGGGACAGGGGACCGGCCCTCCACTTT
>NA|TRBV10-1|TRBJ2-2|NA
CASQFVRGTGELFF
TGCGCCAGCCAATTTGTAAGGGGCACCGGGGAGCTGTTTTTT
>NA|TRBV5-4|TRBJ2-6|NA
CASSPITVFGANVLTF
TGTGCCAGCAGCCCAATTACGGTGTTTGGGGCCAACGTCCTGACTTTC
>NA|TRBV28|TRBJ1-3|once
CASSLGIRGRGNTIYF
TGTGCCAGCAGTTTAGGTATTCGAGGGAGGGGAAACACCATATATTTT
>TRBD1|TRBV5-1|TRBJ2-3|NA
CASRVQGAASTDTQYF
TGCGCCAGCAGGGTACAGGGGGCAGCTAGCACAGATACGCAGTATTTT
>NA|TRBV3-1/TRBV3-2|TRBJ2-2|NA
CASSQAAAGELFF
TGTGCCAGCAGCCAAGCGGCGGCCGGGGAGCTGTTTTTT
>TRBD1|TRBV10-3|TRBJ2-7|NA
CAISEFGQGAGEQYF
TGTGCCATCAGTGAGTTTGGACAGGGGGCTGGCGAGCAGTACTTC
>NA|TRBV6-5|TRBJ2-7|NA
CASSPTRGSSYEQYF
TGTGCCAGCAGTCCTACCAGGGGCAGCTCCTACGAGCAGTACTTC
>NA|TRBV6-5|TRBJ1-4|NA
CASSPRGFAEKLFF
TGTGCCAGCAGTCCGAGGGGGTTTGCCGAAAAACTGTTTTTT
>TRBD1|TRBV2|TRBJ2-2|NA
CASSPDRFETGELFF
TGTGCCAGCAGCCCGGACAGGTTCGAAACCGGGGAGCTGTTTTTT
>NA|TRBV10-3|TRBJ1-2|NA
CAISPGGDGYGYTF
TGTGCCATCAGTCCGGGAGGGGATGGCTATGGCTACACCTTC
>TRBD1|TRBV19|TRBJ2-1|NA
CASRRAGTGIHEQFF
TGTGCCAGTAGACGGGCTGGGACAGGGATCCATGAGCAGTTCTTC
>NA|TRBV12-5|TRBJ2-7|NA
CASGSRVYEQYF
TGTGCTAGTGGTTCGCGGGTCTACGAGCAGTACTTC
>TRBD2|TRBV5-1|TRBJ2-5|NA
CASSLGGGGETQYF
TGCGCCAGCAGCTTGGGCGGCGGGGGGGAGACCCAGTACTTC
>NA|TRBV5-1|TRBJ2-5|NA
CASQTNRATETQYF
TGCGCCAGCCAAACTAACAGGGCCACGGAGACCCAGTACTTC
>TRBD1|TRBV5-6|TRBJ2-7|once
CASSTLTGGLPYEQYF
TGTGCCAGCAGTACATTGACAGGGGGCCTACCCTACGAGCAGTACTTC
>NA|TRBV19|TRBJ1-5|medium-sized
CAVARDSHSNQPQHF
TGTGCCGTGGCCCGGGACTCCCATAGCAATCAGCCCCAGCATTTT
>NA|TRBV12-3/TRBV12-4|TRBJ2-5|NA
CASSPGGETQYF
TGTGCCAGCAGTCCAGGGGGGGAGACCCAGTACTTC
>NA|TRBV2|TRBJ2-5|once
CASRREVTQYF
TGTGCCAGCCGGAGGGAGGTGACCCAGTACTTC
>TRBD1|TRBV3-1/TRBV3-2|TRBJ1-5|NA
CASSSGQVLVMPQHF
TGTGCCAGCAGCTCAGGACAGGTACTTGTTATGCCCCAGCATTTT
>NA|TRBV5-1|TRBJ2-7|NA
CASSPVGGAFDEQYF
TGCGCCAGCAGCCCAGTGGGGGGGGCTTTTGACGAGCAGTACTTC
>NA|TRBV7-9|TRBJ2-7|NA
CASSLDWRSDEQYF
TGTGCCAGCAGCTTAGACTGGCGGAGTGACGAGCAGTACTTC
>NA|TRBV5-1|TRBJ2-5|NA
CASSKGLGDQYF
TGCGCCAGCAGCAAGGGGCTTGGGGACCAGTACTTC
>TRBD1|TRBV30|TRBJ2-7|NA
CAWSRPRQGYSYEQYF
TGTGCCTGGAGTCGCCCGAGACAGGGTTATTCCTACGAGCAGTACTTC
>NA|TRBV11-2|TRBJ2-5|NA
CASSSLESGTQYF
TGTGCCAGCAGCTCACTAGAATCAGGGACCCAGTACTTC
>NA|TRBV7-2|TRBJ2-7|NA
CASSPGAGRLNSYEQYF
TGTGCCAGCAGCCCCGGGGCGGGGCGACTGAACTCCTACGAGCAGTACTTC
>TRBD1|TRBV3-1/TRBV3-2|TRBJ2-7|NA
CASSHGQASYEQYF
TGTGCCAGCAGCCATGGACAGGCGAGCTACGAGCAGTACTTC
>TRBD1|TRBV10-3|TRBJ1-4|NA
CAISGRGPATNEKLFF
TGTGCCATCAGTGGCAGGGGGCCGGCAACTAATGAAAAACTGTTTTTT
>NA|TRBV27|TRBJ2-7|NA
CASSLSLADGGPYEQYF
TGTGCCAGCAGTTTATCGTTGGCGGATGGGGGCCCCTACGAGCAGTACTTC
>NA|TRBV4-2|TRBJ2-5|few
CASSQTGGGGQETQYF
TGTGCCAGCAGCCAGACCGGGGGTGGGGGCCAAGAGACCCAGTACTTC
>NA|TRBV5-1|TRBJ2-1|NA
CASSLEVRRNEQFF
TGCGCCAGCAGCTTGGAGGTCCGGAGGAATGAGCAGTTCTTC
>NA|TRBV5-5|TRBJ2-7|once
CASSPLSGPTTEQYF
TGTGCCAGCAGCCCATTAAGCGGTCCCACGACCGAGCAGTACTTC
>TRBD1|TRBV9|TRBJ1-2|NA
CASSPDRAGYTF
TGTGCCAGCAGCCCGGACAGGGCTGGCTACACCTTC
>TRBD1|TRBV19|TRBJ2-7|NA
CATGQSYEQYF
TGTGCCACGGGACAGAGCTACGAGCAGTACTTC